This T cell receptor (beta chain) was obtained from a study of blood T cell repertoires in COVID-19. Per the original methods: Estimates of nucleated cell counts were drawn from the amplification of reference gene primers. The assay was immunoSEQ multiplex PCR, and TCRdb's table has in-frame clones only and misses some. Clone size and V and J calls were adopted from that table, with D and trimming inferred from the DNA. The sample contains around 150,000 clones, over 75% of which appear only once. The CDR3 is 13 residues long, ends included. As regards this clone: It is likely a read error, because the conserved phenylalanine at the end of the CDR3 is missing. The limits of the CDR3 on the DNA are not certain, so only TCRdb's listed CDR3 is given.

The sequence came from a man aged 35-49 years who had recovered from COVID-19. The sequencing sample was made of PBMCs or T cells enriched from blood (not recorded which). This chain joins TRBV1 and TRBJ2-4; the D call of TRBD2 is as the table states it, not checked on the DNA. TRBV1 is listed as a pseudogene. CDR3 region: CTSSPPLTSGGEA.